This T cell receptor (beta chain) is drawn from a study of cytomegalovirus exposure and HLA in healthy donors. Broader study findings: Reportedly, diagnosis of cytomegalovirus status by the classifier showed high specificity and sensitivity. In a later analysis, the majority of CMV-associated beta chains seemingly showed HLA restriction.

The CDR3 loop spans 15 amino acids. V lost 4 bases and J lost 6, with 16 bases in between. Germline CDR1 SGHTA, CDR2 FQGNSA. As to this clone: The antigen is undetermined.

Researchers ran the PCR with 60 Vbeta and 13 Jbeta primers. TCRdb keeps only in-frame clones here, not all; method: immunoSEQ multiplex PCR. The repertoire holds approximately 190,000 clones, with about nine tenths as singletons. This sequence joins TRBV7-2 and TRBJ2-4; D is uncertain. The TCR comes from a man aged 25 to 40 in good health and CMV-seronegative. Sequencing used PBMCs. CDR3 bases: TGTGCCAGCAGCTCGAGGTCCTCGGGTTTAAACATTCAGTACTTC. Encoded protein: CASSSRSSGLNIQYF.